The 20 T cell receptor beta chains presented below share a single source sample, sequenced in a study of Tregs in tolerant kidney transplant recipients. Mixed chimerism was transient after nonmyeloablative marrow transplants from related graft donors. Clones were sequenced by immunoSEQ multiplex PCR, and TCRdb holds only the in-frame ones, with some missing. Here the sample table reports around 30,000 clones. Source: CD4+ T cells from blood (PBMCs), taken 24 months after the transplant. The receptors were sampled from a human patient who received a combined kidney and bone marrow transplant. Some of the T cells may derive from the graft donor.

A word on this clone: Read coverage stops 3 residues before the CDR3 terminus; the germline J gene supplies the remainder. The V gene is TRBV2, the J gene TRBJ2-7; D unresolved. CDR3 length equals 12 residues. Trimming stripped 4 bases from V and 4 bases from J, with 8 bases between. The germline V gene has CDR1 SNHLY and CDR2 FYNNEI. The CDR3 reads CASSGSVYEQYF. The DNA read from the CDR3 is TGTGCCAGCAGTGGTTCCGTGTACGAG.

Concerning this clone itself: Read data end 3 residues before the CDR3 end; the end is taken from the germline J gene. V is TRBV30 and J is TRBJ1-6; 8 bases are a match to TRBD1. This CDR3 is 16 amino acids long. Germline lookup yields CDR1 GTSNPN and CDR2 SVGIG (reference sequence). With V trimmed by 5 bases and J by 1 base, 7 bases remained unmatched. Here the CDR3 reads CAWDRGRMSYNSPLHF. CDR3 DNA, as far as it was read: TGTGCCTGGGACAGGGGCAGGATGTCCTATAATTCACCC. Combining the CDR3 with reference TRBV30 and TRBJ1-6 gives the whole variable domain SQTIHQWPATLVQPVGSPLSLECTVEGTSNPNLYWYRQAAGRGLQLLFYSVGIGQISSEVPQNLSASRPQDRQFILSSKKLLLSDSGFYLCAWDRGRMSYNSPLHFGNGTRLTVT.

With regard to this clone: The read falls 3 residues short of the CDR3 end, and the missing part is taken from the germline J gene. The V gene is TRBV2, the J gene TRBJ2-1, with 7 bases fitting TRBD2. Germline V CDR1 and CDR2: SNHLY, FYNNEI. The CDR3 runs to 15 residues. The ends lost 5 bases at V and 3 bases at J; junction bases unmatched: 7. The sequenced CDR3 bases are TGTGCCAGCAGTCCCCTAGCGGAGAGCTACAATGAG. It codes for CASSPLAESYNE. The whole CDR3 region reads CASSPLAESYNEQFF.

About this clone: The read terminates 3 residues ahead of where the CDR3 ends, so the germline J gene completes it. The chain couples TRBV15 to TRBJ1-2; D perhaps matches TRBD1 (6 bases). Trimming took 0 bases from V and 7 from J, leaving 9 bases between them. CDR3 length equals 13 residues. Germline CDR1 LNHNV, CDR2 YYDKDF (reference sequence). CDR3 bases read: TGTGCCACCAGCAGAGATCCAGGGGCTGGC. It is translated as CATSRDPGAG. The full CDR3 is CATSRDPGAGYTF. The full variable domain, completed using reference TRBV15 and TRBJ1-2, is DAMVIQNPRYQVTQFGKPVTLSCSQTLNHNVMYWYQQKSSQAPKLLFHYYDKDFNNEADTPDNFQSRRPNTSFCFLDIRSPGLGDTAMYLCATSRDPGAGYTFGSGTRLTVV.

A remark on this clone: From the germline J gene comes the end of the CDR3, since the read stops 3 residues before it. The chain recombines TRBV19 with TRBJ2-2; D is undetermined. Looked up from germline, CDR1 is LNHDA and CDR2 is SQIVND (reference sequence). The CDR3 is made up of 15 amino acids. CDR3: CASSKKVGPPGLLFF. The sequenced CDR3 bases are TGTGCCAGTAGTAAGAAAGTCGGCCCACCGGGTTTG.

With regard to this clone: The CDR3 end lies 3 residues beyond the end of the read and is filled in from the germline J gene. The chain couples TRBV18 to TRBJ1-5, with a tentative D call TRBD1 (6 bases). Germline loops: CDR1 KGHSH, CDR2 LQKENI. The V and J ends lost 6 bases and 8 bases respectively, with 17 bases between them. The CDR3 spans 14 residues. The sequenced part of the CDR3 DNA is TGTGCCAGCTCTCGTGGGGGGGGGCCGGAGCCC. Translation gives CASSRGGGPEP. The CDR3 in its entirety is CASSRGGGPEPQHF.

A remark on this clone: The read ends 3 residues before the CDR3 terminus; that terminus is restored from the germline J gene. The J gene is TRBJ2-7, the V gene TRBV20-1; 7 nucleotides align to TRBD1. The germline gives CDR1 DFQATT, CDR2 SNEGSKA (reference sequence). The CDR3 length is 14 residues. Trimming at V came to 1 base and at J to 4 bases, leaving 7 bases not matched to a gene. Partial CDR3 DNA: TGCAGTGCTAGAGGTCGACAGGGAAGATACGAG. This translates into CSARGRQGRYE. In full, the CDR3 is CSARGRQGRYEQYF.

A note on this clone: The DNA ends 3 residues before the CDR3 does, and the rest of the CDR3 is filled in from the germline J gene. The chain links TRBV19 to TRBJ1-6; D possibly corresponds to TRBD1 (5 bases). Germline V gene lookup returns CDR1 LNHDA and CDR2 SQIVND (reference sequence). V was trimmed by 8 bases and J by 5 bases, leaving 10 bases between them. This CDR3 is 13 amino acids long. CDR3 protein: CASSWGDNSPLHF. Partial CDR3 DNA: TGTGCCAGTTCATGGGGGGATAATTCACCC.

To note about this clone: The DNA ends 3 residues before the CDR3 does, and the rest of the CDR3 is filled in from the germline J gene. This rearrangement joins TRBV4-2 to TRBJ1-2, with unresolved D. The CDR3 is 14 amino acids. Germline CDR1 reads LGHNA; CDR2 reads YNFKEQ. CDR3 DNA (partial): TGTGCCAGCAGCCAAGAGAACAGCCCGGAGGGC. Encoded protein: CASSQENSPEG. The whole CDR3 reads CASSQENSPEGYTF.

About this clone itself: The read terminates 3 residues ahead of where the CDR3 ends, so the germline J gene completes it. The rearrangement links TRBV29-1 to TRBJ2-7; TRBD2 matches at 9 bases. The V segment lost 7 bases and the J segment 4 bases; nucleotides outside the gene matches: 17. Germline-derived CDR1 and CDR2 are SQVTM and ANQGSEA. The CDR3 spans 16 residues. The CDR3 sequence: CSGPSSNSGSFYEQYF. CDR3 bases read: TGCAGCGGCCCATCGTCCAATAGCGGGAGTTTTTACGAG.

On this clone itself: The read stops 3 residues short of the end of the CDR3; the missing end is completed from the germline J gene. The V call is TRBV5-1, the J call TRBJ2-7, with 13 bases lining up with TRBD2. With 4 bases clipped from V and 4 bases from J, the junction kept 5 bases outside the gene matches. The CDR3 runs to 15 residues. Germline V gives CDR1 SGHRS, CDR2 YFSETQ. The sequenced part of the CDR3 DNA is TGCGCCAGCAGCACCCGGACTAGCGGGAGTTACGAG. This gives the protein CASSTRTSGSYE. The entire CDR3 protein is CASSTRTSGSYEQYF.

About this clone: The read ends 3 residues before the CDR3 terminus; that terminus is restored from the germline J gene. This chain links TRBV7-6 with TRBJ2-7; TRBD2 agrees at 9 bases. CDR1 is SGHVS and CDR2 is FNYEAQ in the germline V gene. The CDR3 has 17 amino acids. Losses at the gene ends were 1 base for V and 0 bases for J; bases not matched to a gene: 7. The CDR3 region is CASSLGGASGTSYEQYF. The sequenced CDR3 bases are TGTGCCAGCAGCTTAGGGGGTGCTAGCGGGACCTCCTACGAG.

By frequency, this clone registers medium-sized. The read ends 3 residues early relative to the CDR3; the germline J gene fills the gap. This chain links TRBV20-1 with TRBJ1-1; D is ambiguous. Trimming cost V 3 bases and J 4 bases, with 15 bases left between them. The germline V gene has CDR1 DFQATT and CDR2 SNEGSKA (reference sequence). The CDR3 is made up of 14 amino acids. CDR3 DNA, as far as it was read: TGCAGTGCTAGTGAGAGGGTGATAGGCACTGAA. Translating it yields CSASERVIGTE. The whole CDR3 protein reads CSASERVIGTEAFF.

Comment on this clone: Read sequence stops 3 residues before the CDR3 end, and the germline J gene provides the missing end. The genes are TRBV7-7 and TRBJ2-2; maybe TRBD2 (6 bases). The CDR3 covers 15 residues. V was cut by 2 bases and J by 5 bases, with 12 bases left in between. CDR1 and CDR2 (germline): SSHAT, FNYEAQ (reference sequence). The sequenced part of the CDR3 DNA is TGTGCCAGCAGCTTACTGGGACTGGCGACCGGGGAG. Translated: CASSLLGLATGE. The full CDR3 reads CASSLLGLATGELFF.

The CDR3 loop reads CASSHVTGAYEQYF. The CDR3 DNA, read in part, is TGTGCCAGCTCACACGTGACAGGAGCCTACGAG. V gene TRBV18 combines with J gene TRBJ2-7; the D gene is possibly TRBD1 (6 bases). The sequenced fragment ends 3 residues before the CDR3 boundary, so the rest is inferred from the germline J gene. Deletions cut 4 bases from V and 2 bases from J, with 12 bases between. The CDR3 totals 14 residues. Germline loops: CDR1 KGHSH, CDR2 LQKENI. The complete variable domain, with remaining parts taken from reference TRBV18 and TRBJ2-7, reads NAGVMQNPRHLVRRRGQEARLRCSPMKGHSHVYWYRQLPEEGLKFMVYLQKENIIDESGMPKERFSAEFPKEGPSILRIQQVVRGDSAAYFCASSHVTGAYEQYFGPGTRLTVT.

As regards this clone: The read ends 3 residues before the CDR3 terminus; that terminus is restored from the germline J gene. This chain links TRBV19 with TRBJ1-2, with D perhaps matching TRBD1 (5 bases). V was pared by 2 bases and J by 6 bases, with 16 bases between. CDR3 length: 15 residues. The germline V gene encodes CDR1 LNHDA and CDR2 SQIVND (reference sequence). CDR3 DNA (partial): TGTGCCAGTAGTATATCCGATCCAGGGAGAGATGGC. The encoded protein is CASSISDPGRDG. The entire CDR3 reads CASSISDPGRDGYTF.

Concerning this clone itself: The read terminates 3 residues before the CDR3 end, so the remaining end is supplied by the germline J gene. V usage is TRBV6-2 or TRBV6-3 and J usage is TRBJ2-5; possible D gene TRBD2, 6 bases. The CDR3 has 17 residues. Per germline, CDR1 MNHEY and CDR2 SVGEGT. Trimming removed 2 bases from V and 5 bases from J, with 21 bases in between. The CDR3 bases that were read are TGTGCCAGCAGTTACCGAATGGAAAGGGGACTCCGGGAGACC. Its translation: CASSYRMERGLRET. The full CDR3 reads CASSYRMERGLRETQYF.

As to this clone: From the germline J gene comes the end of the CDR3, since the read stops 3 residues before it. This chain joins TRBV20-1 and TRBJ2-7; weak D call: TRBD2 (6 bases). This CDR3 is built from 15 residues. Germline CDR1 DFQATT, CDR2 SNEGSKA (reference sequence). V lost 0 bases and J lost 2, with 14 bases in between. Incomplete CDR3 DNA: TGCAGTGCTAGAGATTATCGCCCTAGCGCCTACGAG. It codes for CSARDYRPSAYE. The whole CDR3 sequence is CSARDYRPSAYEQYF.

Regarding this clone: The missing CDR3 end, 3 residues past where the read stops, is filled in from the germline J gene. This chain uses TRBV9 with TRBJ2-3; D perhaps matches TRBD2 (5 bases). The V gene's germline CDR1 is SGDLS and CDR2 YYNGEE. This CDR3 contains 14 residues. Trimming left V 0 bases short and J 2 bases short, with 7 bases between. The CDR3 spells CASSVVTTTDTQYF. The part of the CDR3 DNA that was read is TGTGCCAGCAGCGTAGTGACTACCACAGATACG.

About this clone: The missing CDR3 end, 3 residues past where the read stops, is filled in from the germline J gene. The rearrangement uses TRBV18 and TRBJ2-5; the match to TRBD1 covers 8 bases. The V segment lost 6 bases and the J segment 5 bases; nucleotides outside the gene matches: 8. The CDR3 runs 14 residues. Germline assignment: CDR1 KGHSH and CDR2 LQKENI. CDR3 DNA, as far as it was read: TGTGCCAGCTCTGAACAGGGGGTCGGGGAGACC. Amino acids: CASSEQGVGET. The full CDR3 reads CASSEQGVGETQYF.